This T cell receptor beta chain was recorded in a study of blood T cell repertoires in COVID-19. As for the study in general: Researchers got acute and convalescent COVID-19 samples from the United States, Italy and Spain. Sources were T cells, B-cell-depleted T cells, or PBMCs; the material itself was cDNA or gDNA.

In the original analysis: Reference gene primer amplification yielded estimated nucleated cell counts. Measured with immunoSEQ multiplex PCR; TCRdb has only the in-frame clones, and not every one. Clone size and the V and J calls come from that table; the DNA yielded D and trimming. Of approximately 160,000 clones in the sample, over 70% were seen once. This CDR3 spans 14 amino acids. Germline V gene data show CDR1 as LNHDA and CDR2 as SQIVND (reference sequence). V gave up 4 bases and J gave up 10 bases; unmatched junction bases: 12. The sequencing input was peripheral blood. This chain connects TRBV19 to TRBJ1-2; 7 bases align to TRBD1. The clonotype was recovered from a man between 65 and 80 years old with acute or convalescent COVID-19. This chain's CDR3 is CASSNRDSILPYTF. Here the CDR3 DNA reads TGTGCCAGTAGTAACCGGGACAGTATTCTTCCCTACACCTTC.